Shown below are 24 T cell receptor beta chains from a single sample sequenced in a study of siplizumab effects on memory and regulatory T cells. The table came from immunoSEQ multiplex PCR; TCRdb's copy has only in-frame clones and leaves some out. This sample has about 100,000 clones; over 90% occur once, and the top ten carry 1% to 1.5%. Sequencing used non-Treg CD4+ T cells sorted from blood. These receptors came from a human donor in good health.

This clone was detected once. The chain combines TRBV7-9 with TRBJ2-7, with D possibly matching TRBD2 (5 bases). CDR3 length: 13 amino acids. Trimming pared 5 bases from V and 9 bases from J, leaving 17 bases between. CDR1 is SEHNR, CDR2 FQNEAQ, per germline (reference sequence). In nucleotides, the CDR3 is TGTGCCAGCAGCCCCCCCTCTGGAGGTGGGCAGTACTTC. It yields the protein CASSPPSGGGQYF.

This chain connects TRBV29-1 to TRBJ2-7; D gene ambiguous. With 5 bases removed from V and 2 bases from J, the gap between germline ends came to 16 bases. This CDR3 has 14 residues. The germline V gene encodes CDR1 SQVTM and CDR2 ANQGSEA. CDR3 sequence: CSVQISYQPYEQYF. The CDR3 DNA reads TGCAGCGTTCAGATTAGCTACCAACCCTACGAGCAGTACTTC.

The chain uses TRBV11-2 and TRBJ1-4; 10 nucleotides align to TRBD1. Losses at the gene ends were 3 bases for V and 7 bases for J; bases not matched to a gene: 8. From germline, CDR1 is SGHAT and CDR2 FQNNGV. The CDR3 has 16 amino acids. CDR3 in DNA: TGTGCCAGCAGCTTGACGACAGGGGGCTCAGGTGAAAAACTGTTTTTT. This codes for CASSLTTGGSGEKLFF.

In nucleotides, the CDR3 is TGTGCCAGTAACAGGGGTAAGGAGACCCAGTACTTC. Translated: CASNRGKETQYF. This chain connects TRBV11-2 to TRBJ2-5; 7 positions agree with TRBD1. Germline trimming cut 9 bases from V and 5 bases from J; bases unmatched to any gene: 6. The V gene's germline CDR1 is SGHAT and CDR2 FQNNGV. CDR3 length equals 12 residues.

In regard to this clone: The sample contains more than one DNA sequence encoding this CDR3. This chain uses TRBV5-1 with TRBJ2-5, with D uncertain. The V gene lost 2 bases and the J gene lost 4 bases, with 3 bases spanning the gap. The CDR3 runs 11 residues. CDR1 and CDR2 from the germline V gene are SGHRS and YFSETQ. CDR3 sequence: CASSLRETQYF. The DNA of the CDR3 is TGCGCCAGCAGCTTAAGAGAGACCCAGTACTTC. Full variable domain (outside the CDR3, taken from reference TRBV5-1 and TRBJ2-5): KAGVTQTPRYLIKTRGQQVTLSCSPISGHRSVSWYQQTPGQGLQFLFEYFSETQRNKGNFPGRFSGRQFSNSRSEMNVSTLELGDSALYLCASSLRETQYFGPGTRLLVL.

This clone was counted once. This rearrangement joins TRBV18 to TRBJ1-3, with D uncertain. Germline CDR1 is KGHSH and CDR2 is LQKENI. V was pared by 3 bases and J by 2 bases, with 8 bases between. The CDR3 consists of 14 residues. The CDR3 protein is CASSPASAGNTIYF. DNA of the CDR3: TGTGCCAGCTCACCGGCGTCAGCTGGAAACACCATATATTTT.

This rearrangement joins TRBV11-1 to TRBJ2-1; D is possibly TRBD2 (6 bases). Germline values: CDR1 SGHAT, CDR2 FQDESV (reference sequence). V lost 5 bases and J 5 bases, leaving 16 bases between the germline ends. CDR3 length equals 15 residues. CDR3 nucleotides: TGTGCCAGCAGCCCCCCCGAGCGGGCAAACAATGAGCAGTTCTTC. It translates to CASSPPERANNEQFF.

The chain combines TRBV29-1 with TRBJ2-2; D may be TRBD1 or TRBD2 (5 bases each). V was trimmed by 4 bases and J by 6 bases, leaving 9 bases between them. The CDR3 sequence is 12 residues long. The germline CDR1 and CDR2 sequences are SQVTM and ANQGSEA. CDR3 region: CSVVGVAGELFF. Written as DNA, the CDR3 is TGCAGCGTTGTGGGGGTCGCCGGGGAGCTGTTTTTT.

The sample holds one count of this clone. This chain connects TRBV7-9 to TRBJ2-3, with TRBD2 identical over 10 bases. The CDR3 covers 19 residues. Germline-derived CDR1 and CDR2 are SEHNR and FQNEAQ (reference sequence). Unmatched junction bases numbered 14, after V lost 5 bases and J lost 0 bases. The CDR3 DNA is TGTGCCAGCAGCCGACAGTTACAGCGGGAGGGTCGCAGCACAGATACGCAGTATTTT. This gives the protein CASSRQLQREGRSTDTQYF.

This chain uses TRBV19 with TRBJ1-5; TRBD1 might be the D (5 bases). CDR3 length equals 13 residues. Germline V gene sequence: CDR1 LNHDA, CDR2 SQIVND (reference sequence). V gave up 10 bases and J gave up 1 base, with 11 bases separating them. CDR3 bases: TGTGCCATCTCCGACAGAAGCAATCAGCCCCAGCATTTT. Translating gives CAISDRSNQPQHF.

This chain uses TRBV4-2 with TRBJ1-2; the match to TRBD1 covers 7 bases. This CDR3 contains 15 residues. In germline, CDR1 is LGHNA, CDR2 YNFKEQ. V was pared by 1 base and J by 4 bases, with 6 bases of the junction left unmatched. For the CDR3, the DNA is TGTGCCAGCAGCCAAGTTAAGGGGGCAGGCTATGGCTACACCTTC. It translates to CASSQVKGAGYGYTF.

This sequence joins TRBV28 and TRBJ1-2; 9 bases align to TRBD1. Trimming removed 2 bases from V and 7 bases from J; junction bases left unmatched: 8. Germline loops: CDR1 MDHEN, CDR2 SYDVKM. The CDR3 length is 15 residues. For the CDR3, the DNA is TGTGCCAGCAGTTTACGGGCGGGACAGGGATTTGGCTACACCTTC. The encoded protein is CASSLRAGQGFGYTF.

The chain employs TRBV5-1 and TRBJ2-5; D is unresolved. This CDR3 contains 13 residues. Trimming took off 0 bases at V and 2 bases at J, with 5 bases between the two ends. Germline V gives CDR1 SGHRS, CDR2 YFSETQ. Here the CDR3 reads CASSLARQETQYF. CDR3 bases: TGCGCCAGCAGCTTGGCTAGACAAGAGACCCAGTACTTC.

V and J are TRBV28 and TRBJ2-3; D tentatively fits TRBD1 or TRBD2 (6 bases each). V dropped 6 bases and J dropped 2 bases, with 9 bases sitting between them. The CDR3 totals 13 residues. Germline V lookup: CDR1 MDHEN, CDR2 SYDVKM. CDR3 protein: CASRRDITDTQYF. For the CDR3, the DNA is TGTGCCAGCAGGCGGGACATCACAGATACGCAGTATTTT.

The gene calls are TRBV28 and TRBJ2-2, with 9 positions matching TRBD1. Trimming removed 10 bases from V and 7 bases from J; junction bases left unmatched: 7. There are 13 residues in the CDR3. Germline CDR1 and CDR2: MDHEN and SYDVKM. The CDR3 loop reads CATWDRADGELFF. CDR3 nucleotides: TGTGCCACCTGGGACAGGGCTGACGGGGAGCTGTTTTTT.

The gene calls are TRBV5-1 and TRBJ1-2; D possibly corresponds to TRBD1 (6 bases). V lost 4 bases and J lost 4, with 17 bases in between. CDR1 SGHRS and CDR2 YFSETQ come from the germline V gene. The CDR3 has 15 residues. The CDR3 region is CASSPTRGQSYGYTF. CDR3 coding DNA: TGCGCCAGCAGCCCAACCAGGGGACAAAGCTATGGCTACACCTTC.

This sequence joins TRBV5-1 and TRBJ2-1, with unresolved D. This CDR3 has 12 amino acids. Per the germline V gene, CDR1 is SGHRS and CDR2 is YFSETQ. V lost 4 bases and J 7 bases, leaving 9 bases between the germline ends. The CDR3 region is CASSIDGNEQFF. The CDR3 nucleotides read TGCGCCAGCAGCATCGACGGGAATGAGCAGTTCTTC.

This chain connects TRBV5-8 to TRBJ2-7; D is uncertain. Germline V gene data show CDR1 as SGHTS and CDR2 as YDEGEE. Between the trimmed V and J ends, which lost 3 bases and 3 bases, there was a span of 16 bases. CDR3 size: 15 residues. CDR3 amino acids: CASSSPLAGYYEQYF. The DNA of the CDR3 is TGTGCCAGCAGCTCCCCTCTGGCAGGTTACTACGAGCAGTACTTC.

This chain uses TRBV9 with TRBJ2-2; 9 bases agree with TRBD2. This CDR3 contains 15 residues. Germline CDR1 reads SGDLS; CDR2 reads YYNGEE. V lost 4 bases and J lost 5; bases outside the gene matches: 6. CDR3 DNA: TGTGCCAGCAGCTCTAGCGGGATGGGAACCGGGGAGCTGTTTTTT. This gives the protein CASSSSGMGTGELFF. The full variable domain, in which reference TRBV9 and TRBJ2-2 provide the parts outside the CDR3, is DSGVTQTPKHLITATGQRVTLRCSPRSGDLSVYWYQQSLDQGLQFLIQYYNGEERAKGNILERFSAQQFPDLHSELNLSSLELGDSALYFCASSSSGMGTGELFFGEGSRLTVL.

The chain couples TRBV10-3 to TRBJ1-2; 8 nucleotides align to TRBD1. J was trimmed by 13 bases and V by 5 bases; bases with no gene match: 9. This CDR3 is built from 12 residues. Looked up from germline, CDR1 is ENHRY and CDR2 is SYGVKD. CDR3 sequence: CAISPGQVAVTF. The CDR3 DNA is TGTGCCATCAGTCCGGGACAGGTTGCTGTCACCTTC.

This rearrangement joins TRBV9 to TRBJ2-4, with 7 bases matching TRBD2. The CDR3 loop spans 12 amino acids. After removal of 4 bases from V and 6 bases from J, the junction contained 1 base not matched to a gene. Germline-derived CDR1 and CDR2 are SGDLS and YYNGEE. CDR3 region: CASSPGGNIQYF. The DNA for the CDR3 is TGTGCCAGCAGCCCGGGGGGAAACATTCAGTACTTC.

The chain couples TRBV5-1 to TRBJ2-5, with 10 bases lining up with TRBD2. The trim removed 3 bases at V and 2 bases at J, leaving 4 bases unmatched. CDR3 size: 15 residues. Germline CDR1 is SGHRS and CDR2 is YFSETQ. The CDR3, as DNA: TGCGCCAGCAGCTGGGGGACTAGCGTACAAGAGACCCAGTACTTC. This translates into CASSWGTSVQETQYF.

The gene calls are TRBV4-2 and TRBJ2-5; TRBD1 aligns across 7 bases. V dropped 1 base and J dropped 3; count of bases not matched to a gene: 5. The CDR3 totals 15 residues. Germline values: CDR1 LGHNA, CDR2 YNFKEQ. The CDR3 nucleotides are TGTGCCAGCAGCCAAGGTAACAGGGGAGAAGAGACCCAGTACTTC. Residues: CASSQGNRGEETQYF.

The chain joins TRBV7-2 to TRBJ2-1; D is perhaps TRBD1 or TRBD2 (6 bases each). Germline-derived CDR1 and CDR2 are SGHTA and FQGNSA. V was cut by 5 bases and J by 3 bases, with 20 bases left in between. This CDR3 is 17 amino acids long. The CDR3 loop is CASSTQGGGRFYNEQFF. For the CDR3, the DNA is TGTGCCAGCAGCACCCAAGGAGGGGGGCGCTTCTACAATGAGCAGTTCTTC.